This T cell receptor beta chain was identified in a study of tumor and adjacent non-tumor tissue in lung cancer. RNA was extracted from bulk tissue without any cell sorting. The normal lung tissue was taken more than 3 cm from the tumor edge. TCRbeta libraries were built with three rounds of nested PCR, modified from ARM-PCR. In TCRdb, the multiplex PCR reads were re-called with MiXCR into one record per CDR3 protein. The sample lists 94,000 or so distinct CDR3 sequences, under 80% occurring once. The germline CDR1 and CDR2 sequences are MNHNS and SASEGT. This CDR3 comprises 13 residues. About this clonotype itself: One end of the junction fails to match germline, which may point to a read error.

What was sequenced was distant non-tumor lung tissue. The clonotype comes from a woman in her forties or fifties with non-small cell lung cancer. The chain recombines TRBV6-1 with TRBJ2-5; D unclear. Here the CDR3 DNA reads TGCGCCAACAGTCGATACCCGAAAGAGACCCAGTACTTC. Translation: CANSRYPKETQYF.